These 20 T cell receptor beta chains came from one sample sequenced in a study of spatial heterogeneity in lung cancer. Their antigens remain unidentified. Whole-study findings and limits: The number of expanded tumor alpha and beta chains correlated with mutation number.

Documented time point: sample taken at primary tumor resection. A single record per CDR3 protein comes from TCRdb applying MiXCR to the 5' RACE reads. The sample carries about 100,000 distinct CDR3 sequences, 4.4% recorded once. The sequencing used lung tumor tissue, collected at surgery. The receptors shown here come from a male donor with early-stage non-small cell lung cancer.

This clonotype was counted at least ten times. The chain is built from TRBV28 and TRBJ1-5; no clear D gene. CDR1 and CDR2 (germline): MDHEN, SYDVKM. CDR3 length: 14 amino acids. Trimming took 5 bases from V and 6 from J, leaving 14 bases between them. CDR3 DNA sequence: TGTGCCAGCAGTCAGACGGGATTGCGTCAGCCCCAGCATTTT. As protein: CASSQTGLRQPQHF.

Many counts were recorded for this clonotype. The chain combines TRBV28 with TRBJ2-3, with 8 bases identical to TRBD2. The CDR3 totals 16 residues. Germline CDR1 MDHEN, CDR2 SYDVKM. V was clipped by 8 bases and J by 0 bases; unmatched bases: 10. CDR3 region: CASGGRAGDSTDTQYF. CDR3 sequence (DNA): TGTGCCAGCGGGGGTCGAGCGGGAGACAGCACAGATACGCAGTATTTT.

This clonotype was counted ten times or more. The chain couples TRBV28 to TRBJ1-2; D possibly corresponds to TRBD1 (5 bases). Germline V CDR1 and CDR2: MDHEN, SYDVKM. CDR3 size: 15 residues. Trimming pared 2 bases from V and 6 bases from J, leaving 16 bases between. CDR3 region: CASSLDGRAINGYTF. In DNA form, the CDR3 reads TGTGCCAGCAGTTTAGATGGCAGGGCGATCAATGGCTACACCTTC.

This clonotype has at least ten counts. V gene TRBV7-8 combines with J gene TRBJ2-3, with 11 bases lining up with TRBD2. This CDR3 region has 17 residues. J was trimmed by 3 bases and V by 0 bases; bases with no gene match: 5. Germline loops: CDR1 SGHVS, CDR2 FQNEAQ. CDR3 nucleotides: TGTGCCAGCAGCTTAGCGGCGGCTAGCGGGAGGACAGATACGCAGTATTTT. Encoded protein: CASSLAAASGRTDTQYF. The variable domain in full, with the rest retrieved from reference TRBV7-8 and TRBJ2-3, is GAGVSQSPRYKVAKRGQDVALRCDPISGHVSLFWYQQALGQGPEFLTYFQNEAQLDKSGLPSDRFFAERPEGSVSTLKIQRTQQEDSAVYLCASSLAAASGRTDTQYFGPGTRLTVL.

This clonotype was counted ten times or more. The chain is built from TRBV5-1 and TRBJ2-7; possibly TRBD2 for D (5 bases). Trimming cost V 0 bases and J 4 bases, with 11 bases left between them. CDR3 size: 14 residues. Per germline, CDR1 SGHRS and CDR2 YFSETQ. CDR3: CASSLAGLVYEQYF. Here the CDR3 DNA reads TGCGCCAGCAGCTTGGCCGGACTGGTATACGAGCAGTACTTC.

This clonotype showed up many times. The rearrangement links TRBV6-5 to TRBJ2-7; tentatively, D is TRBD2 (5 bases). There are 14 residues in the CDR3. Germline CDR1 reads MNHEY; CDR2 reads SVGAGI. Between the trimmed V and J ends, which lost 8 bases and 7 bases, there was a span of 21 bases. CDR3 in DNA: TGTGCCAGCCATCCCTCCGCCCGGGGTACAGAGCAGTACTTC. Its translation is CASHPSARGTEQYF.

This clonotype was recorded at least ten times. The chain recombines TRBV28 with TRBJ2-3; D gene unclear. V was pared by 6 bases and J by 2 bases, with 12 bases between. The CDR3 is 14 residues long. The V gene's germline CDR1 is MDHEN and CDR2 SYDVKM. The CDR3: CASRFALNTDTQYF. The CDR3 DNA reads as TGTGCCAGCAGATTCGCGCTCAACACAGATACGCAGTATTTT.

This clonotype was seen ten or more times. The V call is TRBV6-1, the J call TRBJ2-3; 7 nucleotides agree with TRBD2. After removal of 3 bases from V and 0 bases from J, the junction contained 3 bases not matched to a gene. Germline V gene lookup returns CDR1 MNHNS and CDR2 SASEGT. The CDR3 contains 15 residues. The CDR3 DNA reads TGTGCCAGCAGTGATCCTAGCGGCAGCACAGATACGCAGTATTTT. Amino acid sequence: CASSDPSGSTDTQYF.

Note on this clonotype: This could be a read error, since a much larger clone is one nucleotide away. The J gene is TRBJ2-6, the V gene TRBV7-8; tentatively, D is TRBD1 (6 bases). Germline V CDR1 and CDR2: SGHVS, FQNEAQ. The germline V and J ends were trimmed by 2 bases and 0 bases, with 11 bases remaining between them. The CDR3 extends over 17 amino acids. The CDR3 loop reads CASSLKDSSSGANVLTF. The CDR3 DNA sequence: TGTGCCAGCAGCTTAAAGGACAGTAGCTCTGGGGCCAACGTCCTGACTTTC. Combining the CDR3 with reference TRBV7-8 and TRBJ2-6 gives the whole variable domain GAGVSQSPRYKVAKRGQDVALRCDPISGHVSLFWYQQALGQGPEFLTYFQNEAQLDKSGLPSDRFFAERPEGSVSTLKIQRTQQEDSAVYLCASSLKDSSSGANVLTFGAGSRLTVL.

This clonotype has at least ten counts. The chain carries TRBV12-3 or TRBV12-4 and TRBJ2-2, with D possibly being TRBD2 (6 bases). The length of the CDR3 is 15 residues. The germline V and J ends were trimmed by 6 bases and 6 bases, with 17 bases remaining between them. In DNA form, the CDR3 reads TGTGCCAGCAGGGAGGGGCTGATGGTGCCCGGGGAGCTGTTTTTT. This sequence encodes CASREGLMVPGELFF.

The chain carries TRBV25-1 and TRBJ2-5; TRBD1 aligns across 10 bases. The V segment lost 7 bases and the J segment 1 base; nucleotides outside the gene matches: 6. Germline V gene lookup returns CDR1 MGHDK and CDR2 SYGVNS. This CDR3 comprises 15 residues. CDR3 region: CASTPGQGPQETQYF. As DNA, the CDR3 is TGTGCCAGCACTCCGGGACAGGGGCCCCAAGAGACCCAGTACTTC.

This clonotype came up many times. The DNA of the CDR3 is TGTGCCAGCAGCTCACAACCGGGACTAGCGGTAAATGAGCAGTTCTTC. It yields the protein CASSSQPGLAVNEQFF. The chain links TRBV21-1 to TRBJ2-1; TRBD2 is the table's D call and was not checked against the DNA. TRBV21-1 is classified as a pseudogene. This CDR3 contains 16 residues.

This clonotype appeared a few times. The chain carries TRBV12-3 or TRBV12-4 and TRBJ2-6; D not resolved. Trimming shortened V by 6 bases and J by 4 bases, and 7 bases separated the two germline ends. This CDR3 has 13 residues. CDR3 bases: TGTGCCAGCAGGCGAATGGGGGCCAACGTCCTGACTTTC. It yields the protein CASRRMGANVLTF.

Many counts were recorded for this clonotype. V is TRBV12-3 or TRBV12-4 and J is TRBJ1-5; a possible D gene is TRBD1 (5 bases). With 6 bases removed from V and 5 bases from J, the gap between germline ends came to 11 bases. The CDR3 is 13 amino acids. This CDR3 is CASRWGIDQPQHF. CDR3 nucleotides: TGTGCCAGCAGATGGGGGATCGATCAGCCCCAGCATTTT.

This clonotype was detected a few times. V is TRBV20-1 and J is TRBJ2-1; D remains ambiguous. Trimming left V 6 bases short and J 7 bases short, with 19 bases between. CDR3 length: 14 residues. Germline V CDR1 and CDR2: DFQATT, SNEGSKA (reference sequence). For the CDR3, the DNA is TGCAGTGCCGACGAAGCAAGAAGATTAAATGAGCAGTTCTTC. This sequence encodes CSADEARRLNEQFF.

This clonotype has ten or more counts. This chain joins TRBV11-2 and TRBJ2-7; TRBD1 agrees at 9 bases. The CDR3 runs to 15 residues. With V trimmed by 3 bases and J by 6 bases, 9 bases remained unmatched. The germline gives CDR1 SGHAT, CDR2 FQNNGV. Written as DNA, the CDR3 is TGTGCCAGCAGCTTTGGGACCGGACAGGGGTTCGAGCAGTACTTC. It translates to CASSFGTGQGFEQYF.

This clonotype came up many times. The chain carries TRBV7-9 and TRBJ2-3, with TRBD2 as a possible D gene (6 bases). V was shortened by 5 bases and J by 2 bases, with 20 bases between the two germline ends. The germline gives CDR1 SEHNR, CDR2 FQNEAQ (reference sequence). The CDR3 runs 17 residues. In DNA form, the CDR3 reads TGTGCCAGCAGCCCGGCCGGGACGGGAGTAGACACAGATACGCAGTATTTT. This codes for CASSPAGTGVDTDTQYF.

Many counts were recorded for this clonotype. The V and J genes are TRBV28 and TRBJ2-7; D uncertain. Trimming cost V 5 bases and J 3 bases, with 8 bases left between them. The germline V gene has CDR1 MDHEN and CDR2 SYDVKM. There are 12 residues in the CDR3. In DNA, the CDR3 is TGTGCCAGCAGTGCTTCCGGCTACGAGCAGTACTTC. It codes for CASSASGYEQYF.

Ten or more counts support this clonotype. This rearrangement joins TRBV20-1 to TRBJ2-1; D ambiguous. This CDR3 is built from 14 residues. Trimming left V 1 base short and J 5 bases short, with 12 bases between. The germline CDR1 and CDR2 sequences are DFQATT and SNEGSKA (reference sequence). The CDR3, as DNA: TGCAGTGCTAGAGCTCACAATAAGAACAATGAGCAGTTCTTC. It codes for CSARAHNKNNEQFF.

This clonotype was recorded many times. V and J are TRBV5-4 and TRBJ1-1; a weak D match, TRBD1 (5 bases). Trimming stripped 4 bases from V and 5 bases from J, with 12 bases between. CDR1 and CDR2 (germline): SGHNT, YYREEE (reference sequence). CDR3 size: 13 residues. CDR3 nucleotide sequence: TGTGCCAGCAGCCGGGACCCTCCAACTGAAGCTTTCTTT. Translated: CASSRDPPTEAFF.